This paragraph reports one TCR beta chain. Deletions cut 2 bases from V and 4 bases from J, with 23 bases between. CDR3 length: 18 residues. Per germline, CDR1 MDHEN and CDR2 SYDVKM. TCRdb's table, derived via immunoSEQ multiplex PCR, lists solely in-frame clones and lacks some. The repertoire has approximately 26,000 clones, approximately 86% of them found once; the top ten carry about 33%. The sample originates from a study of PD-L1 blockade in urothelial cancer. Looking at the study overall: Males with bladder-origin urothelial cancer made up about 85% of the roughly 30 patients. Prior regimens of chemotherapy numbered 0 to 3 per patient. Blood samples had a median of 141,255 T cells, 83,000 or so unique TCRs, and clonality roughly 0.073.

The diagnosis in patients was locally advanced or metastatic urothelial carcinoma. This chain uses TRBV28 with TRBJ1-2; a weak D match, TRBD1 (6 bases). Specimen: PBMCs, collected around atezolizumab (anti-PD-L1) treatment. This receptor was identified in a man in his 60s with urothelial cancer. In nucleotides, the CDR3 is TGTGCCAGCAGTTTACCCCGCTCGGGGGGGCCTACTTCCTATGGCTACACCTTC. It specifies CASSLPRSGGPTSYGYTF.